The text below deals with one T cell receptor (beta chain). Vbeta (60) and Jbeta (13) primers were used in the PCR. TCRdb's copy holds only in-frame clones and misses some; the assay was immunoSEQ multiplex PCR. This table has about 140,000 clones, about 77% appearing once. This sample was taken from a study of cytomegalovirus exposure and HLA in healthy donors. The germline V and J ends were trimmed by 1 base and 4 bases, with 13 bases remaining between them. This CDR3 comprises 16 residues. Germline CDR1 and CDR2: SGHVS and FNYEAQ. The genes are TRBV7-6 and TRBJ1-4; the D gene is possibly TRBD1 (6 bases). Sequenced material: PBMCs. This TCR derives from a male donor in good health and CMV-seronegative. The CDR3 spells CASSLEGVRGNEKLFF. For the CDR3, the DNA is TGTGCCAGCAGCTTAGAGGGGGTCCGGGGTAATGAAAAACTGTTTTTT.